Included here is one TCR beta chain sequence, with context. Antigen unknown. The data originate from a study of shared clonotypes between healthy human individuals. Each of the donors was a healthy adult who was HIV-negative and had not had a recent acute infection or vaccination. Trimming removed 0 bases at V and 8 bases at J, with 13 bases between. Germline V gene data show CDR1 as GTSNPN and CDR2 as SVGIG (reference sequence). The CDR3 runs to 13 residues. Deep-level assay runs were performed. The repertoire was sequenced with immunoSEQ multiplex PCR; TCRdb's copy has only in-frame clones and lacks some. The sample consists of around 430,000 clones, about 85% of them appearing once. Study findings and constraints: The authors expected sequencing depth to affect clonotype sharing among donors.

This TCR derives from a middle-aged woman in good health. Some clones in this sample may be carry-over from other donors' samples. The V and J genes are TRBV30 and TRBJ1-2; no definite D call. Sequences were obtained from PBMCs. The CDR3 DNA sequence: TGTGCCTGGAGTGTAAATCATCTGGGGGGCTACACCTTC. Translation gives CAWSVNHLGGYTF.